This T cell receptor beta chain came from a study of beta chain features in type 1 diabetes. Study-wide points: Equally in patients and controls, shorter templates might have been favored by PCR. Fewer junction insertions and more nucleotide deletions appeared in type 1 diabetes patients.

Per germline, CDR1 MDHEN and CDR2 SYDVKM. V dropped 6 bases and J dropped 4 bases, with 16 bases sitting between them. The CDR3 has 15 residues. Expressed TCRB transcripts were sequenced because the isolated RNA had all been reverse transcribed beforehand. TCRdb keeps only in-frame clones here, not all; method: immunoSEQ multiplex PCR. The sample yields about 340,000 clones, less than 9.5% seen once. With respect to this clone: The antigen is undetermined.

Sorted CD4+ subsets: naive, central memory, regulatory, stem cell-like memory (CD45RO/CCR7/CD25/CD127/CD95/CD27 panel). This chain joins TRBV28 and TRBJ1-5, with a possible D match to TRBD1 (5 bases). Material: central memory CD4+ T cells from blood. This sequence was found in a woman aged 18-29 years in good health. For the CDR3, the DNA is TGTGCCAGCAGCCCCGGAGGTCGACAGAATCAGCCCCAGCATTTT. As protein: CASSPGGRQNQPQHF.